The source of this TCR beta chain is a study of T cell responses to AZD1222 COVID-19 vaccine. General study findings and limits: Spike-specific TCR repertoires showed rising breadth and depth after two AZD1222 doses.

Only in-frame clones appear in the TCRdb table, and some are missing; sequencing was by immunoSEQ multiplex PCR. Of around 130,000 clones in the sample, 80% to 95% were seen once. As regards this clone: Its antigen remains unknown.

The sequencing used peripheral blood, collected 28 days after the second AZD1222 dose. This sequence was found in an adult who received the AZD1222 COVID-19 vaccine.

CDR3 region: CASSPGQAEAFF. CDR3 in DNA: TGTGCCAGCAGCCCCGGACAGGCTGAAGCTTTCTTT. The rearrangement uses TRBV7-9 and TRBJ1-1; TRBD1 aligns across 7 bases. The CDR3 is 12 amino acids. Trimming at V came to 5 bases and at J to 6 bases, leaving 3 bases not matched to a gene. Per the germline V gene, CDR1 is SEHNR and CDR2 is FQNEAQ (reference sequence).